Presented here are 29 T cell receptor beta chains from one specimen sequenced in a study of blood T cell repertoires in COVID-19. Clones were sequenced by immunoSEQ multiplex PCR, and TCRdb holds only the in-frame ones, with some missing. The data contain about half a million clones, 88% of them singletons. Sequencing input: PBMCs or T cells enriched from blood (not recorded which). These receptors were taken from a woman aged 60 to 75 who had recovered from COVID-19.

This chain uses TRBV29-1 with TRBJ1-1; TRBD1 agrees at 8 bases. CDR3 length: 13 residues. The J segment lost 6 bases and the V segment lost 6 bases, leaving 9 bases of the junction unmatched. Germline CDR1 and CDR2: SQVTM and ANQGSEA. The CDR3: CSVLYGQGSEAFF. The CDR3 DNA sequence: TGCAGCGTCCTATATGGACAGGGCTCTGAAGCTTTCTTT.

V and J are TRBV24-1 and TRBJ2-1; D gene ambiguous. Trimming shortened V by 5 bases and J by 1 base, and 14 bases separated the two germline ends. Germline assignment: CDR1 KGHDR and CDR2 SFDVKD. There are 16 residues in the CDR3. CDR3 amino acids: CATSVVSGRSYNEQFF. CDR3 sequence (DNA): TGTGCCACCAGTGTAGTGTCGGGTAGGTCCTACAATGAGCAGTTCTTC.

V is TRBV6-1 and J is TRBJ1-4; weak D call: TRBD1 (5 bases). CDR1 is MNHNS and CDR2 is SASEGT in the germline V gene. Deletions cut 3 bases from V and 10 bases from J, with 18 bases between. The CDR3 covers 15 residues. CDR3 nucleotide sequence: TGTGCCAGCAGTGACCGACGGTCGGGGGTGGGAAAACTGTTTTTT. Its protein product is CASSDRRSGVGKLFF.

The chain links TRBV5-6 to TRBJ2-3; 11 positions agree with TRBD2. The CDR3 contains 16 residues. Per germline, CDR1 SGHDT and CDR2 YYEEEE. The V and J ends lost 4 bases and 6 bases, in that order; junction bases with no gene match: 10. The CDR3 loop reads CASSRRASGGPDTQYF. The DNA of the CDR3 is TGTGCCAGCAGCAGGCGGGCTAGCGGGGGGCCGGATACGCAGTATTTT.

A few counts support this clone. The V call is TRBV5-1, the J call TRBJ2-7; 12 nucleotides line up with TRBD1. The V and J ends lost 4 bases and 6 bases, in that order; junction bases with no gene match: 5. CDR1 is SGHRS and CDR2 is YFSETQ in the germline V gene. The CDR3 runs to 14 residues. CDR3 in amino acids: CASSPGTGGTEQYV. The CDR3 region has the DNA TGCGCCAGCAGCCCTGGGACAGGGGGCACCGAGCAGTACGTC.

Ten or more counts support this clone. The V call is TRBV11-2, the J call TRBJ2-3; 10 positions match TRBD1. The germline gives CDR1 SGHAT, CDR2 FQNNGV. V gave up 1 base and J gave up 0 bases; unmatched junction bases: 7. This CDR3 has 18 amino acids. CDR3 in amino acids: CASSLVDRGRSSTDTQYF. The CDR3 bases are TGTGCCAGCAGCTTAGTGGACAGGGGGAGATCTAGCACAGATACGCAGTATTTT. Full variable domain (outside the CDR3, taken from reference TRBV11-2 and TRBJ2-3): EAGVAQSPRYKIIEKRQSVAFWCNPISGHATLYWYQQILGQGPKLLIQFQNNGVVDDSQLPKDRFSAERLKGVDSTLKIQPAKLEDSAVYLCASSLVDRGRSSTDTQYFGPGTRLTVL.

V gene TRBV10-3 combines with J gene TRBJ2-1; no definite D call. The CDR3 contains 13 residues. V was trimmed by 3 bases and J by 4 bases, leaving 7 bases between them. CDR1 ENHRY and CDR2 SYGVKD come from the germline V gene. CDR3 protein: CAISDGPYNEQFF. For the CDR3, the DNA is TGTGCCATCAGTGATGGGCCATACAATGAGCAGTTCTTC.

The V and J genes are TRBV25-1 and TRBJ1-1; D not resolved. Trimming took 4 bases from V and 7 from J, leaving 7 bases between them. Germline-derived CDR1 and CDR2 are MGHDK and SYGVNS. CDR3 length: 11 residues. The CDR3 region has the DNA TGTGCCAGCAGTGGAGGTTTTGAAGCTTTCTTT. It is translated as CASSGGFEAFF. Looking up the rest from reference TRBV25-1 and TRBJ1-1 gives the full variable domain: EADIYQTPRYLVIGTGKKITLECSQTMGHDKMYWYQQDPGMELHLIHYSYGVNSTEKGDLSSESTVSRIRTEHFPLTLESARPSHTSQYLCASSGGFEAFFGQGTRLTVV.

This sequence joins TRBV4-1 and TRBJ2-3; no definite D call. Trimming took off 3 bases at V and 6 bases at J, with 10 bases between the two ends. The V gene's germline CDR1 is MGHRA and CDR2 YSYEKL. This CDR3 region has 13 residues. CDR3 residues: CASSHPNSDTQYF. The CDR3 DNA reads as TGCGCCAGCAGCCACCCGAACTCCGATACGCAGTATTTT.

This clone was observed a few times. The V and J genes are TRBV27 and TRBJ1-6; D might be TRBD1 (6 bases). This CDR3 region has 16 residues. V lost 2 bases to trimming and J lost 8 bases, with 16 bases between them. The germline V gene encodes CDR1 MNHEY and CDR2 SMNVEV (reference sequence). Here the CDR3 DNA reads TGTGCCAGCAGTTTACGACCGGGGCAGGGGTATTCACCCCTCCACTTT. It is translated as CASSLRPGQGYSPLHF.

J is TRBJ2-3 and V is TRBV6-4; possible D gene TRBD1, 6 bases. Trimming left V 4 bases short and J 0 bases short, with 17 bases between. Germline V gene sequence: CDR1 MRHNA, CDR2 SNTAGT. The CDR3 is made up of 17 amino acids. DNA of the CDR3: TGTGCCAGCAGTGTGGGAGACCGGGACACAAGCACAGATACGCAGTATTTT. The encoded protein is CASSVGDRDTSTDTQYF.

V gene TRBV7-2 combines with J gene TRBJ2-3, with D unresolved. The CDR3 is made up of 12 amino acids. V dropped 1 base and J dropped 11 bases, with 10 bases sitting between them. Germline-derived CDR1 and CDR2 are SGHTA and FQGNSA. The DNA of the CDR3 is TGTGCCAGCAGCTTAGTTGGCGGTGTGCAGTATTTT. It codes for CASSLVGGVQYF. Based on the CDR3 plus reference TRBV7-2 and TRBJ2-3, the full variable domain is GAGVSQSPSNKVTEKGKDVELRCDPISGHTALYWYRQSLGQGLEFLIYFQGNSAPDKSGLPSDRFSAERTGGSVSTLTIQRTQQEDSAVYLCASSLVGGVQYFGPGTRLTVL.

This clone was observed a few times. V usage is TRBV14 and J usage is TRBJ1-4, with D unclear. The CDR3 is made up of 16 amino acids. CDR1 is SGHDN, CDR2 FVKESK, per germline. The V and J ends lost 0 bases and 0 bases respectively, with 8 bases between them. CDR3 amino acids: CASSQDTGTTNEKLFF. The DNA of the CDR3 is TGTGCCAGCAGCCAAGATACGGGGACAACTAATGAAAAACTGTTTTTT. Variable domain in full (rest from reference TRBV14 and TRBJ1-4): EAGVTQFPSHSVIEKGQTVTLRCDPISGHDNLYWYRRVMGKEIKFLLHFVKESKQDESGMPNNRFLAERTGGTYSTLKVQPAELEDSGVYFCASSQDTGTTNEKLFFGSGTQLSVL.

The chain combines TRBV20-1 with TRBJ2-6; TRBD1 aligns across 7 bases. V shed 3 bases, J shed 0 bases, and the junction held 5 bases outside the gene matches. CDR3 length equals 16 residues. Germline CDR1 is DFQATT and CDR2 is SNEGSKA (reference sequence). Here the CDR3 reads CSASDRATSGANVLTF. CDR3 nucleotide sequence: TGCAGTGCTAGTGACAGGGCAACCTCTGGGGCCAACGTCCTGACTTTC.

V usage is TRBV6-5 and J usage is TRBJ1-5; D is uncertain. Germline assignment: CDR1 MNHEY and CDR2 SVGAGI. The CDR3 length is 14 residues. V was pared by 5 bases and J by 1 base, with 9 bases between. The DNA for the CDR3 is TGTGCCAGCAGTCAACAGTCAAGCAATCAGCCCCAGCATTTT. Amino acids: CASSQQSSNQPQHF.

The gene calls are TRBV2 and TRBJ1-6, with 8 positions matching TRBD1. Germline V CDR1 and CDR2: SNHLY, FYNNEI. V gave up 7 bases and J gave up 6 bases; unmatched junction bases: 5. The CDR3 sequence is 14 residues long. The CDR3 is CASTLGQANSPLHF. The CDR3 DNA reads TGTGCCAGCACTTTGGGACAGGCTAATTCACCCCTCCACTTT.

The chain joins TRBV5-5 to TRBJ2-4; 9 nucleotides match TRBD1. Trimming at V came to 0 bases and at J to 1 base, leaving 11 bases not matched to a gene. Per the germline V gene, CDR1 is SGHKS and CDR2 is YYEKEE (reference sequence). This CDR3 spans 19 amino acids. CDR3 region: CASSLAGTGSDKAKNIQYF. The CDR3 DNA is TGTGCCAGCAGCTTGGCCGGGACAGGGTCGGATAAGGCCAAAAACATTCAGTACTTC.

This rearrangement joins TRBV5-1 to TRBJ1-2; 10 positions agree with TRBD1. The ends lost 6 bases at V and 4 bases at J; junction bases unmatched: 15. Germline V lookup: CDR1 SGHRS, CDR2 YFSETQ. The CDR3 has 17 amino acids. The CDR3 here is CASKNHRDRGSSYGYTF. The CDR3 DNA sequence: TGCGCCAGCAAAAATCACCGGGACAGGGGATCAAGCTATGGCTACACCTTC.

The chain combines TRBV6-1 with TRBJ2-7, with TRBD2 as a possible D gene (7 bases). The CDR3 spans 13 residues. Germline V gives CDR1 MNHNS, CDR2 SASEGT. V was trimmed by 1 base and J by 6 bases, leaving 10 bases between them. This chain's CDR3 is CASSEGEGVEQYF. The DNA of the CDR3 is TGTGCCAGCAGTGAAGGGGAGGGGGTCGAGCAGTACTTC.

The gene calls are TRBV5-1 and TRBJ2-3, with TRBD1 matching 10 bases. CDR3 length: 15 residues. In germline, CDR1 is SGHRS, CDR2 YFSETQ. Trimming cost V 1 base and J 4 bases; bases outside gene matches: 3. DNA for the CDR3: TGCGCCAGCAGCTTGCAAGGACAGGGGGCAGATACGCAGTATTTT. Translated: CASSLQGQGADTQYF.

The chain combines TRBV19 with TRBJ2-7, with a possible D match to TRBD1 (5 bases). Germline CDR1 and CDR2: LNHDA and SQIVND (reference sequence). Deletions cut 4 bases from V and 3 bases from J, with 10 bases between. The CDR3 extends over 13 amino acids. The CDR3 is CASSKDTGYEQYV. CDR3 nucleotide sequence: TGTGCCAGTAGTAAGGATACAGGCTACGAGCAGTACGTC.

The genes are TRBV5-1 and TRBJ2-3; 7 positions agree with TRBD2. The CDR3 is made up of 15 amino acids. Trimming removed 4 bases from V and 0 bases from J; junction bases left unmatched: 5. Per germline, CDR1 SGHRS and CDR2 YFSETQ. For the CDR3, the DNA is TGCGCCAGCAGCCCCAGCGGGGCAAGCACAGATACGCAGTATTTT. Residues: CASSPSGASTDTQYF.

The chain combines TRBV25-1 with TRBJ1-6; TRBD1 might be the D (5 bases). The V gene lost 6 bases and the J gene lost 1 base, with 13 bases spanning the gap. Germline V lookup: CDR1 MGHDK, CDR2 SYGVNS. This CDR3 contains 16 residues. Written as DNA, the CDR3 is TGTGCCAGCAGCCGGTGGGGGGAATCCTATAATTCACCCCTCCACTTT. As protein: CASSRWGESYNSPLHF.

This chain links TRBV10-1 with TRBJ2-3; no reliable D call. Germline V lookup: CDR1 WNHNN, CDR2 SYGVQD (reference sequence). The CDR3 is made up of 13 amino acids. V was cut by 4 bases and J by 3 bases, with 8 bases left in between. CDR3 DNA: TGCGCCAGCAGTGCTCTTCTAACAGATACGCAGTATTTT. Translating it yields CASSALLTDTQYF.

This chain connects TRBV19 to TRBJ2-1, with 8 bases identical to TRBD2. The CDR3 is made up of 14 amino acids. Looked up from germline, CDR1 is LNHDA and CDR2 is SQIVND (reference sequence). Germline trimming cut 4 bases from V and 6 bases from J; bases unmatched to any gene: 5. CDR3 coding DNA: TGTGCCAGTAGTAGATGGCGGGGGGTCAATGAGCAGTTCTTC. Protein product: CASSRWRGVNEQFF.

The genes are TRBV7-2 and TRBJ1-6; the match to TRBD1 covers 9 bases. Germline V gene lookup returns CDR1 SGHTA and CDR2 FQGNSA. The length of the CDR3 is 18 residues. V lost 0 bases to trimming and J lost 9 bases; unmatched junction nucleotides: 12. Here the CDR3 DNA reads TGTGCCAGCAGCTTAGCTACACCGTCGGGACAGGGAGTTTCACCCCTCCACTTT. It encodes CASSLATPSGQGVSPLHF.

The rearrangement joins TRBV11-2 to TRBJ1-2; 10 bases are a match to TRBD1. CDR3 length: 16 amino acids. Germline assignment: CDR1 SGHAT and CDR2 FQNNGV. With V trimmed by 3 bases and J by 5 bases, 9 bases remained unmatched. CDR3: CASSFAGTGALYGYTF. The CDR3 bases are TGTGCCAGCAGCTTCGCAGGGACAGGGGCCCTATATGGCTACACCTTC.

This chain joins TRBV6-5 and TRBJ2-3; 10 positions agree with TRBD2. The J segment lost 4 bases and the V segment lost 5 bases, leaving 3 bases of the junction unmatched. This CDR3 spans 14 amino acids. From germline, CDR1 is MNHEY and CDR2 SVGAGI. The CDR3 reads CASSTLAGADTQYF. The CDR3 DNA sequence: TGTGCCAGCAGTACCCTAGCGGGGGCAGATACGCAGTATTTT.

The DNA of the CDR3 is TGTGCCAGCAAACCCGGCTCGGGGAGCAATCAGCCCCAGCATTTT. Protein product: CASKPGSGSNQPQHF. V gene TRBV2 combines with J gene TRBJ1-5; D unclear. The CDR3 covers 15 residues. Germline V gene data show CDR1 as SNHLY and CDR2 as FYNNEI. V was cut by 7 bases and J by 1 base, with 14 bases left in between.